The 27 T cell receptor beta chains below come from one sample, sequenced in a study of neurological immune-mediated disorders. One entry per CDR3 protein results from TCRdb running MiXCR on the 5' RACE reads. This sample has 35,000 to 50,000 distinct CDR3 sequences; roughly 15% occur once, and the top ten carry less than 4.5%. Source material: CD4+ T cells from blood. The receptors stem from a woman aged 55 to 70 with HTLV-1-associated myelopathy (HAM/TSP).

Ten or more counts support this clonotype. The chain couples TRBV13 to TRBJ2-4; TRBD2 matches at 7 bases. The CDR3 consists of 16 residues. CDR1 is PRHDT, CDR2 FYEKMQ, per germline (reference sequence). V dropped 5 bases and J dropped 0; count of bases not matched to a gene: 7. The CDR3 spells CASSHGRRIAKNIQYF. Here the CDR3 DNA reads TGTGCCAGCAGCCACGGGAGGAGAATAGCCAAAAACATTCAGTACTTC.

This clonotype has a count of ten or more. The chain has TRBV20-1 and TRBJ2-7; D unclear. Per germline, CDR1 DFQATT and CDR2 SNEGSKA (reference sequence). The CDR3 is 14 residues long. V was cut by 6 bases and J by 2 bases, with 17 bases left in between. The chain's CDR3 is CSARSGLRTYEQYF. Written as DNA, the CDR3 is TGCAGTGCGAGGTCCGGGCTTAGGACCTACGAGCAGTACTTC.

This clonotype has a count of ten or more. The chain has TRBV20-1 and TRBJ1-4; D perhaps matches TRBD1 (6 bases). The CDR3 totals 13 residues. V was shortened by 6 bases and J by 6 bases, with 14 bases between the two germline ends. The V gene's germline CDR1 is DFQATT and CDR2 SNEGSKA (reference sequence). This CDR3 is CSAGGSGDEKLFF. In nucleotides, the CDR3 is TGCAGTGCCGGGGGGTCAGGGGATGAAAAACTGTTTTTT.

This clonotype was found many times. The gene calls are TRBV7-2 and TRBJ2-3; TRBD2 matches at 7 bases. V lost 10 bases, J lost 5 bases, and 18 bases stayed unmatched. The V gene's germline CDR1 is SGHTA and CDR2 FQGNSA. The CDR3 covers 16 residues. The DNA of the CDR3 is TGTGCCACCGCAAGGTGGGGCGGGGGTGGACGAGATACGCAGTATTTT. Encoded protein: CATARWGGGGRDTQYF.

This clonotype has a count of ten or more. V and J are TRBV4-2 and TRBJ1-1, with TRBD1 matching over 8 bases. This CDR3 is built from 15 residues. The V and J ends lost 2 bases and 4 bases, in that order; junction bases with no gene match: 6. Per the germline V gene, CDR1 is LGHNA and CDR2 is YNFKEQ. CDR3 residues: CASSQIGQGGTEAFF. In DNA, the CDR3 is TGTGCCAGCAGCCAAATTGGACAGGGCGGCACTGAAGCTTTCTTT.

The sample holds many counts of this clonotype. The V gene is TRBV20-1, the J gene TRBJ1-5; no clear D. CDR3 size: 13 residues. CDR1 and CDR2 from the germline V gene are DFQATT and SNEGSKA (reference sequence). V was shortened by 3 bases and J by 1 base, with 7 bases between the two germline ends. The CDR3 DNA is TGCAGTGCTAGTCACGGGAGCAATCAGCCCCAGCATTTT. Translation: CSASHGSNQPQHF.

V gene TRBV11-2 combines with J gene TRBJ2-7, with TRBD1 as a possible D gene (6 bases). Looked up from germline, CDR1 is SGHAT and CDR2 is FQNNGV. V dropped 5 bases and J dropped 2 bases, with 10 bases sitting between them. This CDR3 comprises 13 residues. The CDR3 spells CASSPGAAYEQYF. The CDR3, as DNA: TGTGCCAGCAGCCCAGGGGCGGCCTACGAGCAGTACTTC.

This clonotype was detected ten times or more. CDR3 amino acids: CSVVDRGHTEAFF. In DNA form, the CDR3 reads TGCAGCGTCGTGGACAGGGGGCACACTGAAGCTTTCTTT. The V and J genes are TRBV29-1 and TRBJ1-1; TRBD1 matches at 11 bases. The V gene's germline CDR1 is SQVTM and CDR2 ANQGSEA. CDR3 size: 13 residues. The junction had 3 bases not matched to a gene; V was cut back by 6 bases and J by 3 bases.

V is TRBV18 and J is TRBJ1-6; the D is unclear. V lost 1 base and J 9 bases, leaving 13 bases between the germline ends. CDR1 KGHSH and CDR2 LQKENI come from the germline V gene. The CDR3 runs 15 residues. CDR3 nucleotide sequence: TGTGCCAGCTCACCACAGGGTGAGGGTCTTTCACCCCTCCACTTT. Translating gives CASSPQGEGLSPLHF.

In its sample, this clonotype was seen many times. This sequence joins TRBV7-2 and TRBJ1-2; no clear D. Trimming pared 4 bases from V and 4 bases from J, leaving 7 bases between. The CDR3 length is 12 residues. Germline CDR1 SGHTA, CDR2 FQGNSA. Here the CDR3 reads CASSSRSYGYTF. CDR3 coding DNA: TGTGCCAGCAGCTCCCGGAGCTATGGCTACACCTTC.

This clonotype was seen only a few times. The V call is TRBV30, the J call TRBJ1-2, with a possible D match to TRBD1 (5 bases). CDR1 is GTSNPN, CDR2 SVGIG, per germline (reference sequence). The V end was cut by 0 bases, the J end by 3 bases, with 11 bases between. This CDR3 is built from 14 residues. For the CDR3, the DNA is TGTGCCTGGAGTGTATACAGGTCAGACTATGGCTACACCTTC. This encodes CAWSVYRSDYGYTF.

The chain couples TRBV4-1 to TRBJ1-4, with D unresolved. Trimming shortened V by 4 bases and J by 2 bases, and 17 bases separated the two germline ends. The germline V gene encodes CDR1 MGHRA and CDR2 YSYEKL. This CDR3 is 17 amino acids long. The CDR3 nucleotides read TGCGCCAGCAGCCTCCTACCCCCCACGGATACTAATGAAAAACTGTTTTTT. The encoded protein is CASSLLPPTDTNEKLFF.

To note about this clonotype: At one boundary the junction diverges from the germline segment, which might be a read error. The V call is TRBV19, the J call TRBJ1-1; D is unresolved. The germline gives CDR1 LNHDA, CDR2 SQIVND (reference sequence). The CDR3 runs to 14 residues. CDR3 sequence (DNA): TGTGACAGTAGTGCACAGACCCTGAACACTGAAGCTTTCTTT. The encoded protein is CDSSAQTLNTEAFF.

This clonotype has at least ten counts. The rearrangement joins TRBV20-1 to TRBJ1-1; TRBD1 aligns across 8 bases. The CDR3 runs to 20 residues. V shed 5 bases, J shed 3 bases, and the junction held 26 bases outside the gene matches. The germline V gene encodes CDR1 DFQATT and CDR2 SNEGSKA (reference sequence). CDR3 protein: CSAERARTGGLVGRDTEAFF. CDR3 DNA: TGCAGTGCTGAGCGGGCCCGAACAGGGGGGCTCGTGGGGCGAGACACTGAAGCTTTCTTT.

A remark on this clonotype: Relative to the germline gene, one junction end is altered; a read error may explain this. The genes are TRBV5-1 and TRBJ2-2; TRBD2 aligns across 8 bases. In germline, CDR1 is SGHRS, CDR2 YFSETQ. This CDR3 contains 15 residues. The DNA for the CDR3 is TGCGCCAGCAGCTTTACTAGCGGAAACACCTGGGAGCTTTTTTTT. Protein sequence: CASSFTSGNTWELFF.

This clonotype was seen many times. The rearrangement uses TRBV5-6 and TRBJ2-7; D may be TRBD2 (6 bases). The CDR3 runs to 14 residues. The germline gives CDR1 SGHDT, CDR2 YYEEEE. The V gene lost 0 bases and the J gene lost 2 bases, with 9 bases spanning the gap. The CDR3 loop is CASSLGGLTYEQYF. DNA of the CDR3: TGTGCCAGCAGCTTGGGGGGACTCACCTACGAGCAGTACTTC.

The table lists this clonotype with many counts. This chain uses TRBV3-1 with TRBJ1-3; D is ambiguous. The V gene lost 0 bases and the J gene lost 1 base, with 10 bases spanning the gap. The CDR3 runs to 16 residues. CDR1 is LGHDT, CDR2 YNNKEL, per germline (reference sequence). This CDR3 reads CASSQDFGLSGNTIYF. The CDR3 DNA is TGTGCCAGCAGCCAAGATTTCGGATTGTCTGGAAACACCATATATTTT.

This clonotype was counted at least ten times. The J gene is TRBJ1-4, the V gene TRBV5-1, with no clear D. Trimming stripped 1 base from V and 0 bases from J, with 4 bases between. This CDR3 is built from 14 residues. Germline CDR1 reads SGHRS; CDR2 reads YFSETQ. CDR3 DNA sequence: TGCGCCAGCAGCTTGACCGCAACTAATGAAAAACTGTTTTTT. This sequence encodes CASSLTATNEKLFF.

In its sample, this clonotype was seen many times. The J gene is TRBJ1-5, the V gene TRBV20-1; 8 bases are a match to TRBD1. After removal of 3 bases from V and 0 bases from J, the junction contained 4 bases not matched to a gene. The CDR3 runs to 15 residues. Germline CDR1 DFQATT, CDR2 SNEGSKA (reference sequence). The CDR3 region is CSASRTGPSNQPQHF. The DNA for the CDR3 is TGCAGTGCTAGTAGGACAGGGCCTAGCAATCAGCCCCAGCATTTT.

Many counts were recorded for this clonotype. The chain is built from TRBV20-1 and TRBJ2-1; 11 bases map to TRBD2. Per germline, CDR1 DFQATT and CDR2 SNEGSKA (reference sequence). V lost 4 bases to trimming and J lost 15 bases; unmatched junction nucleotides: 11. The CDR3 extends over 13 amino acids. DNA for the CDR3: TGCAGTGCTATGAAGGGGACTAGCGGTTTGGGGTTCTTC. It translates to CSAMKGTSGLGFF.

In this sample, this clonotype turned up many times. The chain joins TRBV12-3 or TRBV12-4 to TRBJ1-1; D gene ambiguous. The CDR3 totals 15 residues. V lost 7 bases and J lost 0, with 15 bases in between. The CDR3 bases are TGTGCCAGCACCCGGTCGGGGAGGGTGAACACTGAAGCTTTCTTT. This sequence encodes CASTRSGRVNTEAFF.

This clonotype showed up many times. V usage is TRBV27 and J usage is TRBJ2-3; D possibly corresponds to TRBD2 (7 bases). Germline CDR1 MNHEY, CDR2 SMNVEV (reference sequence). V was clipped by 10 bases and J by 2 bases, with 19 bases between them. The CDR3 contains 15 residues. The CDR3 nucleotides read TGTGCCACCTCCCTTGGGGGGGCATACACAGATACGCAGTATTTT. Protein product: CATSLGGAYTDTQYF.

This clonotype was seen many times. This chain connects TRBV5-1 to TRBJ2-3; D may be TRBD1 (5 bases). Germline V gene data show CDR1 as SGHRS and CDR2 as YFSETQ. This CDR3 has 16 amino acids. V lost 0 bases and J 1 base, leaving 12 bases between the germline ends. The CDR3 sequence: CASSLESDRGTDTQYF. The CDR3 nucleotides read TGCGCCAGCAGCTTGGAGAGTGACAGAGGCACAGATACGCAGTATTTT.

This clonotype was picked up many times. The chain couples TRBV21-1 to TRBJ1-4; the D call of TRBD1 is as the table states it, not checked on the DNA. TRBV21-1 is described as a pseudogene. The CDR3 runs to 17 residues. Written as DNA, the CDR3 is TGTGCCAGCAGCAAAGGAGGCAGAGACAGACGGGGTGAAAAACTGTTTTTT. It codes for CASSKGGRDRRGEKLFF.

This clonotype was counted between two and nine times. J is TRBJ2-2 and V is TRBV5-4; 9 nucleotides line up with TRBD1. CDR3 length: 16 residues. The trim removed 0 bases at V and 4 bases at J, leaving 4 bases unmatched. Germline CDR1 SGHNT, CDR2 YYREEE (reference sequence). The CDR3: CASSLGQGELTGELFF. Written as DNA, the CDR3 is TGTGCCAGCAGCTTGGGACAGGGGGAGCTCACCGGGGAGCTGTTTTTT.

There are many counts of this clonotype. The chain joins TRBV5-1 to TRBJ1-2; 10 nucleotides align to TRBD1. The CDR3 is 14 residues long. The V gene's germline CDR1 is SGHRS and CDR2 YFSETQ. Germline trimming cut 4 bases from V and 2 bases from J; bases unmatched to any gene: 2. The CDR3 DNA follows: TGCGCCAGCAGCCTGACAGGGGGCAACTATGGCTACACCTTC. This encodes CASSLTGGNYGYTF.

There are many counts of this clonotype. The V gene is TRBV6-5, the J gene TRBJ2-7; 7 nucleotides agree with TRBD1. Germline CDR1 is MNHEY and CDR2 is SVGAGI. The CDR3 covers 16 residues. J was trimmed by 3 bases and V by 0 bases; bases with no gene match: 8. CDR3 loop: CASSYSYWAGGYEQYF. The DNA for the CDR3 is TGTGCCAGCAGTTACTCGTACTGGGCAGGGGGCTACGAGCAGTACTTC.